This TCR beta chain emerged from a study of cytomegalovirus exposure and HLA in healthy donors. Study-level findings and limits: Clonal expansion, a later analysis showed, was greater in HLA-associated TCR beta chains than in equally common others.

As regards this clone: The target antigen is unknown.

The V gene's germline CDR1 is MNHEY and CDR2 SVGAGI. The CDR3 has 13 amino acids. Trimming cost V 1 base and J 5 bases; bases outside gene matches: 1. A multiplex PCR was run with 60 Vbeta primers and 13 Jbeta primers. Only in-frame clones appear in the TCRdb table, and some are missing; sequencing was by immunoSEQ multiplex PCR. The sample lists 110,000 to 150,000 clones, roughly three quarters occurring once. The rearrangement joins TRBV6-5 to TRBJ2-5; TRBD2 agrees at 7 bases. This TCR was sampled from a woman aged 35 to 49 in good health and CMV-seronegative. The sequenced sample consisted of PBMCs. The CDR3 DNA reads TGTGCCAGCAGTTACTACGGGGGGGAGACCCAGTACTTC. This translates into CASSYYGGETQYF.